This T cell receptor (beta chain) was observed in a study of siplizumab effects on memory and regulatory T cells. General study findings and limits: Naive T cells were seen as more diverse than memory cells and as major alloresponse contributors. Unstimulated subsets accounted for the mapping of only a minor share of the clones that were alloreactive. Alloreactive sequences tracing back to unstimulated CD4+ memory cells were significantly reduced by siplizumab.

Comments on this clone: What it recognizes is unknown.

Assays examined around 100,000 TCR templates per sample. Generated by immunoSEQ multiplex PCR, the TCRdb table keeps only in-frame clones and is missing some. The data hold some 100,000 clones, with about 91% observed a single time. The sequence was collected from a human donor in good health. Some clones in this sample may be carry-over from other donors' samples. The sample comprised CD4+ T cells sorted from blood.

The CDR3, as DNA: TGTGCCAGCAGCCCGACCCCCCGTCCCGGGACTAGCGGCACTTACGAGCAGTACTTC. It translates to CASSPTPRPGTSGTYEQYF. The V gene is TRBV5-4, the J gene TRBJ2-7, with TRBD2 matching 11 bases. The J segment lost 4 bases and the V segment lost 4 bases, leaving 19 bases of the junction unmatched. CDR1 is SGHNT and CDR2 is YYREEE in the germline V gene (reference sequence). The length of the CDR3 is 19 residues.